The present T cell receptor beta chain was sequenced within a study of cytomegalovirus exposure and HLA in healthy donors. Study results and limitations: Analysis performed later showed TCR beta chains linked to HLA being more clonally expanded than equally common others. Sequence variants that were highly shared formed a cluster that was likely a sequencing artifact. Later analysis associated a missense DCLRE1C variant with TCR beta V- and J-gene trimming.

Concerning this clone: Antigen unknown.

This CDR3 is 15 amino acids long. Losses at the gene ends were 5 bases for V and 6 bases for J; bases not matched to a gene: 13. Germline loops: CDR1 SGHTA, CDR2 FQGTGA. 13 Jbeta primers and 60 Vbeta primers were used for the PCR. Here immunoSEQ multiplex PCR was the method, and the copy in TCRdb shows in-frame clones only, minus some. The sample contains approximately 190,000 clones, 80% to 85% of which appear only once. The clonotype was recovered from a man aged 40-50 years in good health and CMV-seropositive. Material for sequencing was PBMCs. The chain recombines TRBV7-3 with TRBJ2-7, with 7 bases identical to TRBD1. This chain's CDR3 is CASSAIRGSISEQYF. CDR3 in DNA: TGTGCCAGCAGCGCAATCAGGGGGAGCATTAGCGAGCAGTACTTC.